Presented here are 8 T cell receptor beta chains from one specimen sequenced in a study of cytomegalovirus exposure and HLA in healthy donors. 13 Jbeta primers and 60 Vbeta primers were used for the PCR. Sequencing used immunoSEQ multiplex PCR; TCRdb keeps in-frame clones, though not all of them. The table has more than 90,000 clones, under 80% seen once. Sequencing used PBMCs. The receptor source for this set is a human donor in good health.

This chain connects TRBV30 to TRBJ2-5; D remains ambiguous. V was cut by 1 base and J by 7 bases, with 16 bases left in between. There are 14 residues in the CDR3. Germline V gene sequence: CDR1 GTSNPN, CDR2 SVGIG (reference sequence). CDR3 in amino acids: CAWSGSQLLVTQYF. In nucleotides, the CDR3 is TGTGCCTGGAGTGGGAGCCAGCTCTTAGTGACCCAGTACTTC.

This clone was seen only a few times. The genes are TRBV6-1 and TRBJ2-7, with D possibly matching TRBD1 (6 bases). CDR3 length equals 15 residues. Trimming cost V 7 bases and J 2 bases, with 18 bases left between them. Germline CDR1 reads MNHNS; CDR2 reads SASEGT. The CDR3 is CASTTGQGSPYEQYF. DNA for the CDR3: TGTGCCAGCACCACCGGCCAGGGGTCTCCCTACGAGCAGTACTTC.

This chain connects TRBV9 to TRBJ2-2; perhaps TRBD1 as D (6 bases). CDR3 length equals 14 residues. Germline CDR1 and CDR2: SGDLS and YYNGEE. The V end lost 4 bases, the J end lost 4 bases, and 11 bases lay between the germline ends. CDR3 sequence reads: CASSPWTATGELFF. CDR3 DNA sequence: TGTGCCAGCAGCCCCTGGACAGCCACCGGGGAGCTGTTTTTT.

In this sample, this clone turned up a few times. The chain carries TRBV7-9 and TRBJ1-3; no clear D. V was clipped by 5 bases and J by 2 bases, with 10 bases between them. The germline gives CDR1 SEHNR, CDR2 FQNEAQ (reference sequence). This CDR3 spans 14 amino acids. CDR3: CASSRDKAGNTIYF. In DNA form, the CDR3 reads TGTGCCAGCAGCCGCGACAAGGCTGGAAACACCATATATTTT. The whole variable domain, remainder taken from reference TRBV7-9 and TRBJ1-3, is DTGVSQNPRHKITKRGQNVTFRCDPISEHNRLYWYRQTLGQGPEFLTYFQNEAQLEKSRLLSDRFSAERPKGSFSTLEIQRTEQGDSAMYLCASSRDKAGNTIYFGEGSWLTVV.

This clone was counted only a few times. V and J are TRBV11-2 and TRBJ2-7; TRBD1 agrees at 9 bases. The CDR3 length is 13 residues. Germline CDR1 is SGHAT and CDR2 is FQNNGV. Germline trimming cut 5 bases from V and 6 bases from J; bases unmatched to any gene: 5. The CDR3 here is CASSPWTGAEQYF. CDR3 bases: TGTGCCAGCAGCCCCTGGACAGGGGCCGAGCAGTACTTC.

This clone was seen a handful of times. This chain uses TRBV9 with TRBJ2-7; 7 bases map to TRBD2. J was trimmed by 6 bases and V by 4 bases; bases with no gene match: 13. The germline V gene encodes CDR1 SGDLS and CDR2 YYNGEE. The CDR3 consists of 15 residues. This CDR3 is CASSPTAAGTCEQYF. CDR3 nucleotide sequence: TGTGCCAGCAGCCCCACTGCAGCGGGGACCTGCGAGCAGTACTTC.

The V gene is TRBV29-1, the J gene TRBJ2-5; tentatively, D is TRBD1 (5 bases). The CDR3 has 12 amino acids. The germline V and J ends were trimmed by 2 bases and 7 bases, with 11 bases remaining between them. Germline lookup yields CDR1 SQVTM and CDR2 ANQGSEA. In nucleotides, the CDR3 is TGCAGCGTTGAACAGGGCTCGGGGACCCAGTACTTC. Amino acid sequence: CSVEQGSGTQYF.

The chain has TRBV5-4 and TRBJ1-1; D is undetermined. Trimming removed 4 bases from V and 0 bases from J, with 19 bases in between. Germline lookup yields CDR1 SGHNT and CDR2 YYREEE (reference sequence). The CDR3 totals 17 residues. The CDR3 DNA follows: TGTGCCAGCAGCCCCGCCGGCAGGAGGAAAATGAACACTGAAGCTTTCTTT. Translation gives CASSPAGRRKMNTEAFF.